This TCR beta chain was identified during a study of beta chain features in type 1 diabetes. Findings and caveats of the study: HLA influence on TCRB rearrangement stayed unresolved here. Shortening that was moderate but significant affected the TCRB CDR3s of Type 1 diabetes patients in all four CD4+ subsets.

What was sequenced were expressed TCRB transcripts, since all of the isolated RNA had been reverse transcribed. Clones were sequenced by immunoSEQ multiplex PCR, and TCRdb holds only the in-frame ones, with some missing. The sample shows about 740,000 clones, about an eighth of them seen only once. Comment on this clone: The antigen is not known.

The V gene lost 6 bases and the J gene lost 4 bases, with 18 bases spanning the gap. This CDR3 contains 14 residues. CDR1 and CDR2 from the germline V gene are SQVTM and ANQGSEA. The sample comprised naive CD4+ T cells from blood. The origin of this receptor is a man younger than 35 with type 1 diabetes. V and J are TRBV29-1 and TRBJ1-2; TRBD1 might be the D (5 bases). The CDR3 nucleotides are TGCAGCGTCTCGGGGGGGTCGGAGCTCTATGGCTACACCTTC. Translating it yields CSVSGGSELYGYTF.